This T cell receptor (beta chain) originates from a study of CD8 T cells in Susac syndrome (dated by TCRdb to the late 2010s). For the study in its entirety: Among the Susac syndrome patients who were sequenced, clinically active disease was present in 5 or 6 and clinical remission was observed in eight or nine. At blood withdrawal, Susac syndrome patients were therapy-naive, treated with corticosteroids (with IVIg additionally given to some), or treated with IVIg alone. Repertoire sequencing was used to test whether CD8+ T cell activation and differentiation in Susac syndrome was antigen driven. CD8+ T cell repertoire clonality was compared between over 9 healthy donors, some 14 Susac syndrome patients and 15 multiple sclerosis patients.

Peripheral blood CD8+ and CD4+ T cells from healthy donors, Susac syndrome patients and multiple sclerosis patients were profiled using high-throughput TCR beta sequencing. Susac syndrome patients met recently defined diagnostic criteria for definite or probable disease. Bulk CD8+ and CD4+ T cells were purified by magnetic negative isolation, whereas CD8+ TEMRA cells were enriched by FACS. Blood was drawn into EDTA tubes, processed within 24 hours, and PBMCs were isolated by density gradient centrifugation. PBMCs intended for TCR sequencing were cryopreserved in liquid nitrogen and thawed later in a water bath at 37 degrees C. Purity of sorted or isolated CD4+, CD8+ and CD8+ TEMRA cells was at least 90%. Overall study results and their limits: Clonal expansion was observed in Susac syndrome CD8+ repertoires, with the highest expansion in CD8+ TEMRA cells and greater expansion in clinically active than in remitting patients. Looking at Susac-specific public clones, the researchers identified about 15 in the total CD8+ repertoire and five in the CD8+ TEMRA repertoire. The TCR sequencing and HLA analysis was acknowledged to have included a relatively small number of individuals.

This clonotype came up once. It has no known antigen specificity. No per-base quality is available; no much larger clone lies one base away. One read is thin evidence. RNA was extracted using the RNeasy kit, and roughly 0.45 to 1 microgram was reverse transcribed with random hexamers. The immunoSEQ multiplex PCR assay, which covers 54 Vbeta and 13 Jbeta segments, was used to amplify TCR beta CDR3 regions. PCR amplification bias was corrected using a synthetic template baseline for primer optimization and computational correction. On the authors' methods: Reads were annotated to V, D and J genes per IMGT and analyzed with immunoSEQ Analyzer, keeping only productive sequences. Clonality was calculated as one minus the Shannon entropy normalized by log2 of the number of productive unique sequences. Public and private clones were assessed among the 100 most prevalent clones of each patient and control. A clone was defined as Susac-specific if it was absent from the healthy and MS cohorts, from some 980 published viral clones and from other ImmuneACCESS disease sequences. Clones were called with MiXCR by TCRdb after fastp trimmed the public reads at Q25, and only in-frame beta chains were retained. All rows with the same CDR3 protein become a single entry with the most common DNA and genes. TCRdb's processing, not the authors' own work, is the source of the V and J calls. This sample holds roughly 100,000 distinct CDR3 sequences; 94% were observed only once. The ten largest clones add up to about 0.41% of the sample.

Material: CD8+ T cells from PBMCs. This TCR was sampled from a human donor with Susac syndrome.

The encoded CDR3 is CASSPGSSYNEQFF. In nucleotides, the sequence is TGTGCCAGCAGTCCCGGTAGTTCGTACAATGAGCAGTTCTTC. The chain is encoded by TRBV12-3 or TRBV12-4 joined to TRBJ2-1; the D gene cannot be named for sure. V was cut back by 5 bases and J by 4 bases, leaving a gap of 12 bases between them. There are 14 amino acids in the CDR3, from cysteine to phenylalanine inclusive. Here the CDR3 DNA is all that survives: 42 bases in frame from base 1.